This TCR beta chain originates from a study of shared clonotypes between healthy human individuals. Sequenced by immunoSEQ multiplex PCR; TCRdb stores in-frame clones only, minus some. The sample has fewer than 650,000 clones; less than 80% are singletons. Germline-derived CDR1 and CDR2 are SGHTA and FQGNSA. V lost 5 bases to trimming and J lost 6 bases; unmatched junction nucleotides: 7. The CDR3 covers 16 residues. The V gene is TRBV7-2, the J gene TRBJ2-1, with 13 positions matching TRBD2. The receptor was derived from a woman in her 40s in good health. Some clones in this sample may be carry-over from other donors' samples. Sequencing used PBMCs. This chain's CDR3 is CASSGILAGGPNEQFF. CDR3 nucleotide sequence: TGTGCCAGCAGCGGGATACTAGCGGGAGGGCCCAATGAGCAGTTCTTC.